The 15 T cell receptor beta chains listed next were all sequenced from one sample in a study of T cell changes during pregnancy in multiple sclerosis. Some clones are missing from TCRdb's copy, which holds only in-frame ones; the method was immunoSEQ multiplex PCR. In the table there are some 120,000 clones, about 95% of which are singletons. The material was peripheral blood, obtained after pregnancy. The receptors shown here come from a female donor with multiple sclerosis, enrolled in a pregnancy study.

This chain joins TRBV7-3 and TRBJ1-1; D not resolved. The CDR3 length is 13 residues. Germline CDR1 SGHTA, CDR2 FQGTGA. Trimming cost V 1 base and J 5 bases, with 8 bases left between them. The CDR3 nucleotides read TGTGCCAGCAGCTTAATAGGGAGGACTGAAGCTTTCTTT. This translates into CASSLIGRTEAFF.

The V call is TRBV28, the J call TRBJ2-7; 7 bases agree with TRBD1. The CDR3 covers 14 residues. Trimming removed 4 bases from V and 2 bases from J; junction bases left unmatched: 5. Germline-derived CDR1 and CDR2 are MDHEN and SYDVKM. The CDR3 loop is CASSYGTGAYEQYF. In nucleotides, the CDR3 is TGTGCCAGCAGTTACGGAACAGGGGCCTACGAGCAGTACTTC.

The chain is built from TRBV5-1 and TRBJ2-7, with 10 bases lining up with TRBD2. Losses at the gene ends were 5 bases for V and 4 bases for J; bases not matched to a gene: 6. The CDR3 loop spans 14 amino acids. Germline V gene sequence: CDR1 SGHRS, CDR2 YFSETQ. In DNA form, the CDR3 reads TGCGCCAGCAGGGCCGGGACTAGCGTGTACGAGCAGTACTTC. This sequence encodes CASRAGTSVYEQYF. The full variable domain, with the rest looked up from reference TRBV5-1 and TRBJ2-7, is KAGVTQTPRYLIKTRGQQVTLSCSPISGHRSVSWYQQTPGQGLQFLFEYFSETQRNKGNFPGRFSGRQFSNSRSEMNVSTLELGDSALYLCASRAGTSVYEQYFGPGTRLTVT.

The gene calls are TRBV7-6 and TRBJ2-7; 9 bases agree with TRBD2. In germline, CDR1 is SGHVS, CDR2 FNYEAQ. The CDR3 sequence is 17 residues long. V lost 1 base and J lost 0; bases outside the gene matches: 7. Written as DNA, the CDR3 is TGTGCCAGCAGCTTAGGGGAATTAGCGGGGGCCTCCTACGAGCAGTACTTC. Its translation: CASSLGELAGASYEQYF.

The V gene is TRBV27, the J gene TRBJ1-5; 7 bases fit TRBD1. V dropped 10 bases and J dropped 4; count of bases not matched to a gene: 7. Germline values: CDR1 MNHEY, CDR2 SMNVEV (reference sequence). The CDR3 runs 13 residues. CDR3 sequence (DNA): TGTGCCACCTCTTGGGACAGAAATCAGCCCCAGCATTTT. It encodes CATSWDRNQPQHF.

V is TRBV7-9 and J is TRBJ2-7; 7 bases are a match to TRBD1. The CDR3 sequence is 12 residues long. Trimming cost V 5 bases and J 5 bases; bases outside gene matches: 3. Looked up from germline, CDR1 is SEHNR and CDR2 is FQNEAQ (reference sequence). The CDR3: CASSLQGNEQYF. The CDR3 coding sequence is TGTGCCAGCAGCCTACAGGGGAACGAGCAGTACTTC.

V gene TRBV2 combines with J gene TRBJ2-7; D not certain. The CDR3 contains 11 residues. Trimming shortened V by 6 bases and J by 1 base, and 4 bases separated the two germline ends. Germline CDR1 and CDR2: SNHLY and FYNNEI. The CDR3 reads CASRESYEQYF. The CDR3 region has the DNA TGTGCCAGCAGGGAGTCCTACGAGCAGTACTTC.

This chain links TRBV6-6 with TRBJ2-7; the match to TRBD1 covers 9 bases. CDR1 and CDR2 from the germline V gene are MNHNY and SVGAGI (reference sequence). V shed 6 bases and J 4 bases; nucleotides not matched to a gene: 7. The CDR3 is 14 amino acids. The CDR3 DNA sequence: TGTGCCAGCAGAAACGGACAGGGGAAATACGAGCAGTACTTC. It translates to CASRNGQGKYEQYF.

This sequence joins TRBV6-5 and TRBJ2-1; 9 bases are a match to TRBD2. Germline V gives CDR1 MNHEY, CDR2 SVGAGI. The CDR3 runs 16 residues. Trimming cost V 3 bases and J 6 bases; bases outside gene matches: 9. The CDR3 DNA reads as TGTGCCAGCAGTTATCTCGCGGGAGGGCCAAGCAATGAGCAGTTCTTC. Protein sequence: CASSYLAGGPSNEQFF.

The chain couples TRBV7-2 to TRBJ2-7; 12 nucleotides match TRBD2. Germline CDR1 and CDR2: SGHTA and FQGNSA. This CDR3 contains 19 residues. Germline trimming cut 0 bases from V and 0 bases from J; bases unmatched to any gene: 9. CDR3 in amino acids: CASSLARGRLAGVSYEQYF. The CDR3 bases are TGTGCCAGCAGCTTAGCGAGGGGGCGACTAGCGGGAGTCTCCTACGAGCAGTACTTC.

V and J are TRBV2 and TRBJ2-7; D may be TRBD2 (7 bases). CDR3 length: 14 amino acids. Trimming stripped 4 bases from V and 1 base from J, with 11 bases between. Looked up from germline, CDR1 is SNHLY and CDR2 is FYNNEI. In DNA form, the CDR3 reads TGTGCCAGCAGTGGGGAGGGGACATCCTACGAGCAGTACTTC. Residues: CASSGEGTSYEQYF.

J is TRBJ2-7 and V is TRBV5-1; TRBD2 matches 8 bases. This CDR3 is 15 amino acids long. V shed 0 bases and J 2 bases; nucleotides not matched to a gene: 4. CDR1 SGHRS and CDR2 YFSETQ come from the germline V gene. CDR3 sequence reads: CASSLGGSGTYEQYF. CDR3 bases: TGCGCCAGCAGCTTGGGGGGTAGCGGGACCTACGAGCAGTACTTC.

V and J are TRBV29-1 and TRBJ1-4, with D possibly TRBD1 on 6 matching bases. V was trimmed by 5 bases and J by 2 bases, leaving 18 bases between them. This CDR3 has 16 amino acids. Germline CDR1 and CDR2: SQVTM and ANQGSEA. As DNA, the CDR3 is TGCAGCGTTCAGCAGGGGATAAGTACGACTAATGAAAAACTGTTTTTT. Encoded protein: CSVQQGISTTNEKLFF.

J is TRBJ2-7 and V is TRBV13; D is ambiguous. The germline V gene encodes CDR1 PRHDT and CDR2 FYEKMQ (reference sequence). Trimming stripped 2 bases from V and 5 bases from J, with 4 bases between. The CDR3 runs 11 residues. CDR3 sequence (DNA): TGTGCCAGCAGCTTACAGGACGAGCAGTACTTC. Amino acid sequence: CASSLQDEQYF.

J is TRBJ2-1 and V is TRBV27; 16 bases match TRBD2. Trimming removed 2 bases from V and 4 bases from J; junction bases left unmatched: 17. The CDR3 consists of 22 residues. Germline CDR1 MNHEY, CDR2 SMNVEV (reference sequence). This CDR3 reads CASSLRGALGTSGRAEYNEQFF. The CDR3, as DNA: TGTGCCAGCAGTTTAAGGGGTGCCCTAGGGACTAGCGGGAGGGCGGAATACAATGAGCAGTTCTTC.